This TCR beta chain is drawn from a study of brain metastases from non-small cell lung cancer. TCRdb keeps only in-frame clones here, not all; method: immunoSEQ multiplex PCR. This repertoire shows 3,000 to 3,500 clones, 95% to 96% found once; its top ten account for about 1.9%. Per germline, CDR1 KGHSH and CDR2 LQKENI. Trimming stripped 6 bases from V and 2 bases from J, with 14 bases between. The CDR3 runs to 14 residues. This clonotype was sampled from a donor at least 40 years old with non-small cell lung cancer. The V gene is TRBV18, the J gene TRBJ2-7; D ambiguous. Sequenced sample: tumor-adjacent normal tissue. The CDR3 reads CASSKSLSTYEQYF. CDR3 DNA sequence: TGTGCCAGCTCGAAAAGCCTTTCAACCTACGAGCAGTACTTC.